This TCR beta chain comes out of a study of OX40 agonist ivuxolimab in advanced cancers. Whole-study context: Patients achieving partial responses numbered three: one hepatocellular carcinoma case and two cutaneous melanoma cases. Broader study findings: More expanded clones were seen, on average, in CD8+ T cells than in CD4+.

Here immunoSEQ multiplex PCR was the method, and the copy in TCRdb shows in-frame clones only, minus some. In the table there are under 80,000 clones, 65% to 90% of which are singletons. This clone occurred once. The antigen remains unidentified. Specimen: CD4+ or CD8+ T cells sorted from blood, collected in a trial of the OX40 agonist ivuxolimab. This clonotype originated in an adult with an advanced solid tumor such as melanoma, head and neck, liver or kidney cancer.

The CDR3 reads CASSVDLRGLEGYTF. Written as DNA, the CDR3 is TGTGCCAGCAGCGTAGATCTAAGGGGGCTGGAGGGCTACACCTTC. The chain carries TRBV9 and TRBJ1-2, with 7 bases identical to TRBD1. The CDR3 runs 15 residues. The V gene end was trimmed by 0 bases and the J gene end by 8 bases; junction bases not matched to a gene: 10. CDR1 is SGDLS and CDR2 is YYNGEE in the germline V gene. The full variable domain, in which reference TRBV9 and TRBJ1-2 provide the parts outside the CDR3, is DSGVTQTPKHLITATGQRVTLRCSPRSGDLSVYWYQQSLDQGLQFLIQYYNGEERAKGNILERFSAQQFPDLHSELNLSSLELGDSALYFCASSVDLRGLEGYTFGSGTRLTVV.